These 9 T cell receptor beta chains came from one sample sequenced in a study of cytomegalovirus exposure and HLA in healthy donors (dated by TCRdb to between 2016 and 2019). The protocol used for the library was the immunoSEQ multiplex PCR assay. TCRdb took this table from immuneACCESS and kept in-frame rearrangements with V and J called. Such tables lack part of the clones; where checked against another copy, unresolved V genes explain under half of the gap, and the rest is unexplained. The sample has about 98,000 clones on record, roughly 87% of them singletons. Over 6% of the sample belongs to the ten largest clones. Sequenced input: PBMCs. All receptors derive from a young man in good health and CMV-seropositive.

The J gene is TRBJ2-3, the V gene TRBV4-2; 13 nucleotides agree with TRBD2. Germline V lookup: CDR1 LGHNA, CDR2 YNFKEQ. V dropped 4 bases and J dropped 0; count of bases not matched to a gene: 7. The CDR3 is 18 residues long. CDR3 nucleotides: TGTGCCAGCAGCCTACCGGGACTAGCGGGACTTAGCACAGATACGCAGTATTTT. Its protein is CASSLPGLAGLSTDTQYF.

The rearrangement joins TRBV6-5 to TRBJ1-5, with TRBD1 matching 7 bases. The V and J ends lost 6 bases and 4 bases, in that order; junction bases with no gene match: 6. The CDR3 totals 14 residues. Germline CDR1 reads MNHEY; CDR2 reads SVGAGI. CDR3 amino acids: CASSPGTVNQPQHF. CDR3 DNA sequence: TGTGCCAGCAGCCCCGGGACAGTTAATCAGCCCCAGCATTTT.

The rearrangement joins TRBV11-3 to TRBJ1-4; unclear D gene. This CDR3 is 15 amino acids long. V was pared by 5 bases and J by 1 base, with 11 bases between. Germline CDR1 reads SGHNT; CDR2 reads YENEEA. The CDR3 DNA follows: TGTGCCAGCAGCCTGAGGGAGGGAACTAATGAAAAACTGTTTTTT. Amino acid sequence: CASSLREGTNEKLFF.

This chain uses TRBV19 with TRBJ2-7; D unresolved. The CDR3 runs 17 residues. With 0 bases removed from V and 0 bases from J, the gap between germline ends came to 15 bases. Germline CDR1 LNHDA, CDR2 SQIVND (reference sequence). CDR3 coding DNA: TGTGCCAGTAGTATAGATCCTGGCAGATCAGGCTCCTACGAGCAGTACTTC. Translating gives CASSIDPGRSGSYEQYF.

The V and J genes are TRBV15 and TRBJ2-2; 10 bases line up with TRBD1. In germline, CDR1 is LNHNV, CDR2 YYDKDF (reference sequence). V lost 3 bases, J lost 6 bases, and 7 bases stayed unmatched. The CDR3 is 16 residues long. The CDR3 DNA is TGTGCCACCAGCAGGGGGGGACAGGGGTTTGCCGGGGAGCTGTTTTTT. Amino acids: CATSRGGQGFAGELFF.

V and J are TRBV5-1 and TRBJ1-5; 7 bases match TRBD1. Germline V gene sequence: CDR1 SGHRS, CDR2 YFSETQ. The CDR3 totals 14 residues. The V gene end was trimmed by 2 bases and the J gene end by 6 bases; junction bases not matched to a gene: 5. This CDR3 reads CASSFEGAGQPQHF. The DNA for the CDR3 is TGCGCCAGCAGCTTCGAGGGGGCGGGTCAGCCCCAGCATTTT.

The rearrangement joins TRBV21-1 to TRBJ2-7; the D segment call TRBD1 is taken from the table without a DNA check. TRBV21-1 is listed as a pseudogene. The CDR3 runs to 15 residues. CDR3 loop: CASSKGRGRQNEQYF. The CDR3, as DNA: TGTGCCAGCAGCAAAGGCAGGGGGCGGCAAAACGAGCAGTACTTC.

V is TRBV2 and J is TRBJ1-2, with a tentative D call TRBD1 (6 bases). The CDR3 contains 13 residues. Germline CDR1 reads SNHLY; CDR2 reads FYNNEI. With 5 bases removed from V and 6 bases from J, the gap between germline ends came to 13 bases. The CDR3 here is CASSQQGVNGYTF. CDR3 coding DNA: TGTGCCAGCAGTCAACAGGGAGTCAATGGCTACACCTTC.

V and J are TRBV6-6 and TRBJ1-1; possibly TRBD1 for D (5 bases). The CDR3 covers 16 residues. Trimming cost V 2 bases and J 0 bases, with 13 bases left between them. Germline values: CDR1 MNHNY, CDR2 SVGAGI (reference sequence). For the CDR3, the DNA is TGTGCCAGCAGTTACCCGAAAGACAGTCTGAACACTGAAGCTTTCTTT. Translated: CASSYPKDSLNTEAFF.